This T cell receptor beta chain was found in a study of blood T cell repertoires in COVID-19 (dated by TCRdb to 2020 to 2022). About the study as a whole: The collaborator samples originated in the United States, Italy and Spain and spanned the acute and convalescent phases of COVID-19. The prospective study material was composed of cDNA or gDNA derived from T cells, B-cell-depleted T cells, or PBMCs. The dataset comprised deeply sampled blood TCRbeta repertoires from subjects exposed to, actively infected with, or recovered from COVID-19. The repertoires were released in a freely available public database meant as a resource for research on the immune response to SARS-CoV-2. The samples were drawn from two sources: the first 160 participants of the ongoing ImmuneRACE study, and approximately 1,300 subjects contributed by 6 global collaborators. Sample metadata almost always included a de-identified subject ID, COVID-19 status, age in years and sex. HLA class I and class II types, where available, came from metadata supplied by the sample provider rather than from assay-based typing. The study at large found these results: How much clinical and demographic metadata was included differed by source and by participant, and the metadata was provided uncurated.

In regard to this clone: Its binding antigen is unknown. Base quality data are lacking; no much larger clone is found one base away.

The collaborating institutions used their own protocols to collect whole blood in K2EDTA tubes. For TCRbeta analysis, collaborator samples were shipped as frozen whole blood, as isolated PBMCs, or as DNA extracted from either sample type. TCRbeta CDR3 regions were amplified from genomic DNA using the immunoSEQ Assay, a bias-controlled multiplex PCR. The published analysis was carried out like this. The number of nucleated cells in each sample was estimated by amplification of reference gene primers within the assay. Sequence reads were collapsed and filtered to measure the absolute abundance of every unique TCRbeta CDR3 rearrangement. For each sample, productive Simpson clonality was calculated as the square root of Simpson's diversity index across productive rearrangements. TCRdb retrieved this table from immuneACCESS and kept in-frame rearrangements only. Not all clones are present; in checked studies, unresolved V genes account for under half, and no reason is known for the remainder. D and trimming were read from the DNA, whereas the V and J calls and clone size are those reported in that table. For this sample there are around 200,000 clones; around nine tenths appear just once. The top ten clonotypes cover roughly 3.3% of the sample.

V sheds 4 bases and J sheds 5 bases, leaving 15 bases between their ends. From the cysteine through the phenylalanine, the CDR3 covers 14 amino acids. Only the CDR3 region is kept as DNA, spanning 42 bases read in frame from base 1. The germline V gene (reference sequence) provides CDR1 MNHEY and CDR2 SMNVEV. Recombination connected TRBV27 to TRBJ2-7; TRBD2 is perhaps the D gene, given 6 matching bases. Sequencing was carried out using peripheral blood. This TCR was sampled from a man between 65 and 85 years old with acute or convalescent COVID-19. The nucleotides are TGTGCCAGCAGTTGGGGGGTCGGGGCTCACGAGCAGTACTTC. Translation gives CASSWGVGAHEQYF.